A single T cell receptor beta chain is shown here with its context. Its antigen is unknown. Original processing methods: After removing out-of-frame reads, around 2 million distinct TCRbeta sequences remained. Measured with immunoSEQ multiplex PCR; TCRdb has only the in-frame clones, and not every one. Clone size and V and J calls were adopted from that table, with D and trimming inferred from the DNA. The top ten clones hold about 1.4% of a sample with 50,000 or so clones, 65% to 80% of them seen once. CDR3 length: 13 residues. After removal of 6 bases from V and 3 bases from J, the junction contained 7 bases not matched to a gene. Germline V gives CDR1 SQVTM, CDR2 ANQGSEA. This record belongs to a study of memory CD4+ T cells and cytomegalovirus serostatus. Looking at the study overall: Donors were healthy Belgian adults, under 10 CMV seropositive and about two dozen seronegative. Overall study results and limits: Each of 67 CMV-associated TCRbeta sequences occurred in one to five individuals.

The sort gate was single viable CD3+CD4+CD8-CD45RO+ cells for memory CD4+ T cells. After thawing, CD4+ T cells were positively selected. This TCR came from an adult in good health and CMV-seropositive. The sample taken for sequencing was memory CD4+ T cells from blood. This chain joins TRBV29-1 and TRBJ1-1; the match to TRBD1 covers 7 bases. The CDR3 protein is CSVRDRYYTEAFF. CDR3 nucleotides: TGCAGCGTGAGGGACAGATATTACACTGAAGCTTTCTTT.